The clone carrying this T cell receptor beta chain is deemed medium-sized. The antigen is undetermined. This entry belongs to a study of PD-1 blockade in classical Hodgkin lymphoma. As for the study in general: Intravenous infusions of nivolumab 3 mg/kg reached patients every 2 weeks. Study-level findings and limits: Baseline diversity resembling that of newly diagnosed patients was seen in complete responders. By C4D1, CD4+ diversity increased significantly, especially in complete responders.

Measured with immunoSEQ multiplex PCR; TCRdb has only the in-frame clones, and not every one. The sample lists about 44,000 clones, roughly 65% seen once, with about 3.4% in the top ten. Sample time point: cycle 4 day 1 (C4D1), after five to seven weeks of nivolumab. Each patient's relapse followed autologous stem cell transplantation, and brentuximab vedotin exposure varied. CDR3 length: 15 amino acids. Germline loops: CDR1 MGHRA, CDR2 YSYEKL. The germline V and J ends were trimmed by 0 bases and 2 bases, with 10 bases remaining between them. Sequences were derived from peripheral blood mononuclear cells (PBMCs), sampled before the fourth cycle of nivolumab. The V call is TRBV4-1, the J call TRBJ1-2, with D possibly matching TRBD1 (6 bases). The clonotype comes from a human donor with classical Hodgkin lymphoma. CDR3 DNA sequence: TGCGCCAGCAGCCAAGATTTTGACAGGAACTATGGCTACACCTTC. Translated, it gives CASSQDFDRNYGYTF.